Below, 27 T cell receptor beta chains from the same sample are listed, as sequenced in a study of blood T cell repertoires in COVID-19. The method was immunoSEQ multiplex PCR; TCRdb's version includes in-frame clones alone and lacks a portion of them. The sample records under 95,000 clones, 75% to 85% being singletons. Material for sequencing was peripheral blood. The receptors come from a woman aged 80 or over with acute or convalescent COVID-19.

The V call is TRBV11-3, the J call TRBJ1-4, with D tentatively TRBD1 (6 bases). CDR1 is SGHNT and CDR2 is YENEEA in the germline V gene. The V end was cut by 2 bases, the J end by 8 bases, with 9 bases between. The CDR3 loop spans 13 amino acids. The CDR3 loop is CASSLTGTEKLFF. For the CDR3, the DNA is TGTGCCAGCAGCTTAACAGGGACCGAAAAACTGTTTTTT. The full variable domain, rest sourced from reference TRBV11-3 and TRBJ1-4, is EAGVVQSPRYKIIEKKQPVAFWCNPISGHNTLYWYLQNLGQGPELLIRYENEEAVDDSQLPKDRFSAERLKGVDSTLKIQPAELGDSAVYLCASSLTGTEKLFFGSGTQLSVL.

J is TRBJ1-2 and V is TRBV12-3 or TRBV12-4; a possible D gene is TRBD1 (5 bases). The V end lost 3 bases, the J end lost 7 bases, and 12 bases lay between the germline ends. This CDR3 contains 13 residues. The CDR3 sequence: CASSFSGGPGYTF. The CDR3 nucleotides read TGTGCCAGCAGTTTTTCGGGGGGACCTGGCTACACCTTC.

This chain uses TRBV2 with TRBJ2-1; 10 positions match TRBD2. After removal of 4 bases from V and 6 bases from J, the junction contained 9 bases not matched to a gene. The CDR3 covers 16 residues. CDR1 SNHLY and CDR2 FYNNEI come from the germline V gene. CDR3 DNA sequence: TGTGCCAGCAGTGTAGGTATGAGCGGGAGGGCCAATGAGCAGTTCTTC. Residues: CASSVGMSGRANEQFF.

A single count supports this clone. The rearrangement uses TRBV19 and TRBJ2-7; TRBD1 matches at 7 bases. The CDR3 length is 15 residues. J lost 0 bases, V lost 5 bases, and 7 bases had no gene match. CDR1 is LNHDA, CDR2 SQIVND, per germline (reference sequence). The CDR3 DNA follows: TGTGCCAGTAGTCCCCGGACAGGAAACTCCTACGAGCAGTACTTC. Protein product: CASSPRTGNSYEQYF. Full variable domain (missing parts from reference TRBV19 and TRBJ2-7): DGGITQSPKYLFRKEGQNVTLSCEQNLNHDAMYWYRQDPGQGLRLIYYSQIVNDFQKGDIAEGYSVSREKKESFPLTVTSAQKNPTAFYLCASSPRTGNSYEQYFGPGTRLTVT.

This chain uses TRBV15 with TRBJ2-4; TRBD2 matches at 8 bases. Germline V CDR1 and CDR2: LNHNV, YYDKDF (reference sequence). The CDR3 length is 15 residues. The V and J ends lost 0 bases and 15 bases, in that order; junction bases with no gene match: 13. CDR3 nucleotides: TGTGCCACCAGCAGAGATAACCTAGCGGGTCTGGTGCGGTACTTC. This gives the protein CATSRDNLAGLVRYF.

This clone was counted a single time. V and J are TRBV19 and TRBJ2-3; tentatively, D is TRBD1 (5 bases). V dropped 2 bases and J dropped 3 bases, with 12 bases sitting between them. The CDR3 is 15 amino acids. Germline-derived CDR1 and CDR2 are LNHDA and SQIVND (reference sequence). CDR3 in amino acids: CASSIRGEGTDTQYF. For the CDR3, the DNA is TGTGCCAGTAGTATAAGGGGCGAAGGGACAGATACGCAGTATTTT.

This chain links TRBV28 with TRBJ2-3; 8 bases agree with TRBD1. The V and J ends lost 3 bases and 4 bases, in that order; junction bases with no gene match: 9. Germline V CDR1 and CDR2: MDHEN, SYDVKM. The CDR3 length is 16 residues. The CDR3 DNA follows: TGTGCCAGCAGTTTCCCCCCATCAGGGGGCCCAGATACGCAGTATTTT. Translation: CASSFPPSGGPDTQYF.

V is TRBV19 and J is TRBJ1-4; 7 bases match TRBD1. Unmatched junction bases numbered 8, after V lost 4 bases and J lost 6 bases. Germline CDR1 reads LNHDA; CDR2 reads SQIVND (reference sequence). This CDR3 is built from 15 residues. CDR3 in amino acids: CASSTAGTAHEKLFF. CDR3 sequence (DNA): TGTGCCAGTAGTACAGCCGGGACAGCCCATGAAAAACTGTTTTTT.

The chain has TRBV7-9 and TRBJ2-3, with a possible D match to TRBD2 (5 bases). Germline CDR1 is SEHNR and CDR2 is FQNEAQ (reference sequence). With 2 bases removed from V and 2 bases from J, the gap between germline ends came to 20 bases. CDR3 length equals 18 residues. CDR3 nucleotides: TGTGCCAGCAGCTTAATTTTGGGAGTCCTAAGACCCACAGATACGCAGTATTTT. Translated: CASSLILGVLRPTDTQYF.

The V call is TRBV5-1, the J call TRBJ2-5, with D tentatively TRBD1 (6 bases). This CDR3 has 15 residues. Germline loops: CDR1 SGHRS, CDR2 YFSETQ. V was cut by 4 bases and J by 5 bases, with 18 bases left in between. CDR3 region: CASSPGTQGLETQYF. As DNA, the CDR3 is TGCGCCAGCAGCCCCGGGACCCAGGGGCTGGAGACCCAGTACTTC.

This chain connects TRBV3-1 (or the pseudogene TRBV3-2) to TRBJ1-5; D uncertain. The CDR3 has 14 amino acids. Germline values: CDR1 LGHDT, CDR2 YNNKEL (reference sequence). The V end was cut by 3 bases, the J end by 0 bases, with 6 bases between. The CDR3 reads CASSQGHSNQPQHF. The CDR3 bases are TGTGCCAGCAGCCAGGGCCATAGCAATCAGCCCCAGCATTTT.

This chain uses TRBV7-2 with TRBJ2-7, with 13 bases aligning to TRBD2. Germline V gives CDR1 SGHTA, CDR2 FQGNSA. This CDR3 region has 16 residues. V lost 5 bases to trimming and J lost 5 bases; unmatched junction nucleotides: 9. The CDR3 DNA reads TGTGCCAGCAGCCCCCCGGGACTAGCGGGATCGAACGAGCAGTACTTC. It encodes CASSPPGLAGSNEQYF.

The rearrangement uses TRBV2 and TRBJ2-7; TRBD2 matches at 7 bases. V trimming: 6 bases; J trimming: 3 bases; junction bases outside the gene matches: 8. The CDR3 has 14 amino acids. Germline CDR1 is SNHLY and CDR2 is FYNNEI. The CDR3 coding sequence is TGTGCCAGCAGCCCAGCGGGGTCGTTCTACGAGCAGTACTTC. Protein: CASSPAGSFYEQYF.

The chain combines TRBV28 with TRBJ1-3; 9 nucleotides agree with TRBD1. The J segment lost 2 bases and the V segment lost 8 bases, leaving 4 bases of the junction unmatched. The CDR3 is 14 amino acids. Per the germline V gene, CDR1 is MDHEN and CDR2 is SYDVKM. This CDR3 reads CASVTGGAGNTIYF. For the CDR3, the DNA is TGTGCCAGCGTAACAGGGGGCGCTGGAAACACCATATATTTT.

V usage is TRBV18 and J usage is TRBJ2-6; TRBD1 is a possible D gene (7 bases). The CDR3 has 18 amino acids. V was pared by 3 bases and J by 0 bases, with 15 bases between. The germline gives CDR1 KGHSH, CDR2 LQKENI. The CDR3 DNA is TGTGCCAGCTCACCCGGAGGGGGCCGGCCCTCTGGGGCCAACGTCCTGACTTTC. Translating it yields CASSPGGGRPSGANVLTF.

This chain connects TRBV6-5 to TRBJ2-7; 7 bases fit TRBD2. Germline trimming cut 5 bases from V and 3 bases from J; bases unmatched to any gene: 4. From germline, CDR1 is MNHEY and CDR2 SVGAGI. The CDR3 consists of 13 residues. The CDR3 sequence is CASSTAGVYEQYF. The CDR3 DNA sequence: TGTGCCAGCAGTACCGCGGGGGTCTACGAGCAGTACTTC.

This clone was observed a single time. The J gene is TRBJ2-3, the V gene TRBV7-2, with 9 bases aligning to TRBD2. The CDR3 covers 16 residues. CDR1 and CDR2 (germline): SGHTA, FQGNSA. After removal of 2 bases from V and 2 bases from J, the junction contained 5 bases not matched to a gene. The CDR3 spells CASSLKAGGPTDTQYF. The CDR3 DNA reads TGTGCCAGCAGCTTAAAGGCGGGAGGGCCCACAGATACGCAGTATTTT.

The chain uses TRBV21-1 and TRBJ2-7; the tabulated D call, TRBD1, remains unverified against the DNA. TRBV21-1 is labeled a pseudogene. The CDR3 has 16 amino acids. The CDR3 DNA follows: TGTGCCAGCAGCCTACAGGGAGCGCAGGGCTCCTACGAGCAGTACTTC. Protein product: CASSLQGAQGSYEQYF.

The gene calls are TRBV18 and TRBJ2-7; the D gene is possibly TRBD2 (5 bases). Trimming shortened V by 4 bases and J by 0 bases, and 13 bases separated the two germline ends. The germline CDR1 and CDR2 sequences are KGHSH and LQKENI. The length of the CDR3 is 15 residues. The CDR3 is CASSLSEVSSYEQYF. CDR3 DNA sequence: TGTGCCAGCTCACTCTCGGAGGTTAGCTCCTACGAGCAGTACTTC.

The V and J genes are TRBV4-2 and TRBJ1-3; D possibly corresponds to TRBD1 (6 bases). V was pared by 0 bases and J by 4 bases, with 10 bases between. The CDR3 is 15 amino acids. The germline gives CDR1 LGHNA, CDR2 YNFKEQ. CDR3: CASSQDDQGGNTIYF. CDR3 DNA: TGTGCCAGCAGCCAAGATGACCAGGGGGGAAACACCATATATTTT.

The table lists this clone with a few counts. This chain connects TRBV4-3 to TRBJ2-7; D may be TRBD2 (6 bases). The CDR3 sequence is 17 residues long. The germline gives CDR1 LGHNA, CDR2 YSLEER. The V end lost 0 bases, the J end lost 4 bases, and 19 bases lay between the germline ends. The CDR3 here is CASSQDSSGLAKYEQYF. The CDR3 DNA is TGCGCCAGCAGCCAAGATAGTAGTGGGCTAGCGAAATACGAGCAGTACTTC.

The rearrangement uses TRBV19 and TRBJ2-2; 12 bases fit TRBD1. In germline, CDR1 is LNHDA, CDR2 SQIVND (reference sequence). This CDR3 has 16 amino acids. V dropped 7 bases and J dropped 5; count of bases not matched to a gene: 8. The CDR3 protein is CASTEGQGARTGELFF. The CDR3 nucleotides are TGTGCCAGTACAGAGGGACAGGGGGCTAGAACCGGGGAGCTGTTTTTT.

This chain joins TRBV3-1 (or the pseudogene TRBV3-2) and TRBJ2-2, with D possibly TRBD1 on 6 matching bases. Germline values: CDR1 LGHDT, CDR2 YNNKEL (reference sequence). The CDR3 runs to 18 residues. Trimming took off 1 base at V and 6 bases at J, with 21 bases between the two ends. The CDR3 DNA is TGTGCCAGCAGCCAAGTCCTCCCCCCCGGCAGGGGCGCCGGGGAGCTGTTTTTT. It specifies CASSQVLPPGRGAGELFF.

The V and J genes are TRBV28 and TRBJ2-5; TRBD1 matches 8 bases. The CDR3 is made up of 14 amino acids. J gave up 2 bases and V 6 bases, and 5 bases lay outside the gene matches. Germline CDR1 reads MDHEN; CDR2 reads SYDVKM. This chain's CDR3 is CASSLTGVQETQYF. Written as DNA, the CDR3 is TGTGCCAGCAGCTTGACAGGGGTGCAAGAGACCCAGTACTTC.

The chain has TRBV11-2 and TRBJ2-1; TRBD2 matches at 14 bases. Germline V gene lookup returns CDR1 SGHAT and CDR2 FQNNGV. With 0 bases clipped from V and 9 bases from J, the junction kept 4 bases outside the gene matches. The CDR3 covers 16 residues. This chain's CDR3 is CASSLEGTSGSFEQFF. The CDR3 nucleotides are TGTGCCAGCAGCTTAGAGGGGACTAGCGGGAGTTTTGAGCAGTTCTTC.

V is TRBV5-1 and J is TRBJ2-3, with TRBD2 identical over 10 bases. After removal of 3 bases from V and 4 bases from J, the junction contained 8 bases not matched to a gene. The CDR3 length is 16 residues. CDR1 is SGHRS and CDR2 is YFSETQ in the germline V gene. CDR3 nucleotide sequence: TGCGCCAGCAGCTCGATAGCGGGAGGAATCCCAGATACGCAGTATTTT. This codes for CASSSIAGGIPDTQYF. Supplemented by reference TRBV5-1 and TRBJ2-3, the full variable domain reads KAGVTQTPRYLIKTRGQQVTLSCSPISGHRSVSWYQQTPGQGLQFLFEYFSETQRNKGNFPGRFSGRQFSNSRSEMNVSTLELGDSALYLCASSSIAGGIPDTQYFGPGTRLTVL.

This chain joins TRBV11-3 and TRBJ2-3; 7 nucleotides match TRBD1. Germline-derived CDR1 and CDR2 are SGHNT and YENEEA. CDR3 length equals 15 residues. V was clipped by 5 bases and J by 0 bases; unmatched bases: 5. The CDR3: CASSRGGSSTDTQYF. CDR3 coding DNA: TGTGCCAGCAGCCGAGGGGGCTCTAGCACAGATACGCAGTATTTT.